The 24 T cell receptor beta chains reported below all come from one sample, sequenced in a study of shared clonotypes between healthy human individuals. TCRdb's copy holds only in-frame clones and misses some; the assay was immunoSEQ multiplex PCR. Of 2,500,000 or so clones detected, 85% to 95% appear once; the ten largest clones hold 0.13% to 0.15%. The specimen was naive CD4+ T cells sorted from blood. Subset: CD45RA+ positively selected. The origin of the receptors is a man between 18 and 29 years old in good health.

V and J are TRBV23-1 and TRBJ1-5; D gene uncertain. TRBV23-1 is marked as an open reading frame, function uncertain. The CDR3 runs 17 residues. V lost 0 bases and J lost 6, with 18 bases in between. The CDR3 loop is CASSQSPGPARGQPQHF. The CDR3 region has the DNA TGCGCCAGCAGTCAATCCCCCGGACCCGCGAGAGGTCAGCCCCAGCATTTT.

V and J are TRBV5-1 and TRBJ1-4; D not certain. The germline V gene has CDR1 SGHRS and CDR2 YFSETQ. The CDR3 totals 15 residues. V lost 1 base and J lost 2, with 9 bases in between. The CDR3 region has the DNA TGCGCCAGCAGCTTGAACGCAGGCACTAATGAAAAACTGTTTTTT. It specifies CASSLNAGTNEKLFF.

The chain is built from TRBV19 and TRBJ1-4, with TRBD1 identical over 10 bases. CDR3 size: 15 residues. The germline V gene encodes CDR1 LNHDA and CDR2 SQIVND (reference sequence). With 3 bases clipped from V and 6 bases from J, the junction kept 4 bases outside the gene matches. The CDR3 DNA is TGTGCCAGTAGTATTATTGGACAGGGGGATGAAAAACTGTTTTTT. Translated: CASSIIGQGDEKLFF. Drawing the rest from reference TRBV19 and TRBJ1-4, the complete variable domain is DGGITQSPKYLFRKEGQNVTLSCEQNLNHDAMYWYRQDPGQGLRLIYYSQIVNDFQKGDIAEGYSVSREKKESFPLTVTSAQKNPTAFYLCASSIIGQGDEKLFFGSGTQLSVL.

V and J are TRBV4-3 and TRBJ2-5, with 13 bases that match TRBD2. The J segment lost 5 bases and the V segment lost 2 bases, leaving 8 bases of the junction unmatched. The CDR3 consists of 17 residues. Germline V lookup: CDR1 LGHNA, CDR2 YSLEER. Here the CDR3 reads CASSQTLLAGGPETQYF. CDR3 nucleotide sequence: TGCGCCAGCAGCCAAACCTTACTAGCGGGAGGGCCCGAGACCCAGTACTTC.

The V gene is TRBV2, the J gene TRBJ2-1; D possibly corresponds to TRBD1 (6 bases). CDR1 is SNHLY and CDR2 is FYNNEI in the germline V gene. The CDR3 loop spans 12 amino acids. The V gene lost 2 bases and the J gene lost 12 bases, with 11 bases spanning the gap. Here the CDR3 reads CASSEQGYGQFF. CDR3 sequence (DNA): TGTGCCAGCAGTGAACAGGGGTATGGGCAGTTCTTC. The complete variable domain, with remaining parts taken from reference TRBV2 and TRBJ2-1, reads EPEVTQTPSHQVTQMGQEVILRCVPISNHLYFYWYRQILGQKVEFLVSFYNNEISEKSEIFDDQFSVERPDGSNFTLKIRSTKLEDSAMYFCASSEQGYGQFFGPGTRLTVL.

CDR3 protein: CASSDSFRSYEQYF. CDR3 DNA sequence: TGCGCCAGCAGTGATAGTTTCCGGTCCTACGAGCAGTACTTC. This sequence joins TRBV10-1 and TRBJ2-7; D gene uncertain. Trimming cost V 3 bases and J 1 base, with 10 bases left between them. The CDR3 is made up of 14 amino acids. The germline CDR1 and CDR2 sequences are WNHNN and SYGVQD (reference sequence).

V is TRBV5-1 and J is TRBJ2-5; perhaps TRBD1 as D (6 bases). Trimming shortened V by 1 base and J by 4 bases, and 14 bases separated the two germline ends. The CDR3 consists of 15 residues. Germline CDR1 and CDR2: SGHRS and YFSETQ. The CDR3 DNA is TGCGCCAGCAGCTTGCCCACAGGGTCACGAGAGACCCAGTACTTC. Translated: CASSLPTGSRETQYF.

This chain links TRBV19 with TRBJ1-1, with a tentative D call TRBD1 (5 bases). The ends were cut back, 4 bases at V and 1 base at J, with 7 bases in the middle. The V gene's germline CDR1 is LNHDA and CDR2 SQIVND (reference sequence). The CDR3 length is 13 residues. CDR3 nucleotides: TGTGCCAGTAGTAAGACAGAGAACACTGAAGCTTTCTTT. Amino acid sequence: CASSKTENTEAFF.

CDR3 residues: CASSEDMRQVRSGANVLTF. In DNA form, the CDR3 reads TGTGCCAGCAGCGAAGATATGAGACAGGTTAGATCTGGGGCCAACGTCCTGACTTTC. The rearrangement links TRBV11-2 to TRBJ2-6; a weak D match, TRBD1 (6 bases). Germline V gene sequence: CDR1 SGHAT, CDR2 FQNNGV. V lost 5 bases to trimming and J lost 1 base, with 21 bases between them. This CDR3 has 19 amino acids.

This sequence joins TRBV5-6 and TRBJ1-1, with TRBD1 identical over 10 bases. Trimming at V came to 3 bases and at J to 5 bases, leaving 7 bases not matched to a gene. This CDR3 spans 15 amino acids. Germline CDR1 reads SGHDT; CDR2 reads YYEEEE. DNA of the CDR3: TGTGCCAGCAGCTCCCGGGACAGGGGTATGACTGAAGCTTTCTTT. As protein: CASSSRDRGMTEAFF.

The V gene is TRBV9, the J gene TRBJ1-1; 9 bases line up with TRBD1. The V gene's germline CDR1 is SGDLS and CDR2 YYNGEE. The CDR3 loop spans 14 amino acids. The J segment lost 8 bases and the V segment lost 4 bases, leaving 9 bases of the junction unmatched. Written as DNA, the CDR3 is TGTGCCAGCAGCCCAAGGACAGGGGTGGGAGAAGCTTTCTTT. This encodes CASSPRTGVGEAFF.

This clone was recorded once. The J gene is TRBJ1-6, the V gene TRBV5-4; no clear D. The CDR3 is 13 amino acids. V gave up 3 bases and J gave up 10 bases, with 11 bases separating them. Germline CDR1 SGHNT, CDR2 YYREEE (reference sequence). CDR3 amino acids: CASSSNLGSPLHF. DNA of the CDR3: TGTGCCAGCAGCTCAAACCTTGGGTCACCCCTCCACTTT. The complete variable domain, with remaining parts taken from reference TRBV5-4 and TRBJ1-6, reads ETGVTQSPTHLIKTRGQQVTLRCSSQSGHNTVSWYQQALGQGPQFIFQYYREEENGRGNFPPRFSGLQFPNYSSELNVNALELDDSALYLCASSSNLGSPLHFGNGTRLTVT.

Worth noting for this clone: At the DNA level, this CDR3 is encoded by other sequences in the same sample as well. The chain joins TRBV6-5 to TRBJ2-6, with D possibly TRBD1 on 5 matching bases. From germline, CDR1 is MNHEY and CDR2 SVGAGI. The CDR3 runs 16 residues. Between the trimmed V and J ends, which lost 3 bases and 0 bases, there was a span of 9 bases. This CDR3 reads CASSYSQGSGANVLTF. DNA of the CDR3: TGTGCCAGCAGTTATTCGCAGGGCTCTGGGGCCAACGTCCTGACTTTC.

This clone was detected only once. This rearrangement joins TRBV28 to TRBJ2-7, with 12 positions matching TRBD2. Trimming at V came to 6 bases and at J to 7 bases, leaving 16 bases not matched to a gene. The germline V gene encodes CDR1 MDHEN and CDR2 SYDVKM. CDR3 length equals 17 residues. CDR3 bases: TGTGCCAGCAGAGGGACTAGCGGGCCCGGTTACCTGGGGGAGCAGTACTTC. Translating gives CASRGTSGPGYLGEQYF.

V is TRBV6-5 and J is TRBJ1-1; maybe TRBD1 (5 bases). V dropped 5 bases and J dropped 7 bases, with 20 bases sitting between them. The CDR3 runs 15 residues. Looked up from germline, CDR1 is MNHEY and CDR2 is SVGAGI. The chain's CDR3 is CASSPQGGANGEAFF. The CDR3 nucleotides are TGTGCCAGCAGTCCCCAAGGAGGGGCGAACGGTGAAGCTTTCTTT.

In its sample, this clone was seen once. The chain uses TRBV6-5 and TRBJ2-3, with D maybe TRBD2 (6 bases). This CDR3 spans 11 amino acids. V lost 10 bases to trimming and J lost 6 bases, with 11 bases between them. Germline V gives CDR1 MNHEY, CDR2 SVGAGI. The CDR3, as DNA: TGTGCCATCCCCGGAGGGGATACGCAGTATTTT. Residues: CAIPGGDTQYF.

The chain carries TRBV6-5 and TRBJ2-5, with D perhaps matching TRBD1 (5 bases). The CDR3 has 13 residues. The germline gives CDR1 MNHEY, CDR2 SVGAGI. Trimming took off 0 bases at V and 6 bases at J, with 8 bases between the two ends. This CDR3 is CASSYSGDKTQYF. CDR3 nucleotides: TGTGCCAGCAGTTACTCAGGGGATAAGACCCAGTACTTC.

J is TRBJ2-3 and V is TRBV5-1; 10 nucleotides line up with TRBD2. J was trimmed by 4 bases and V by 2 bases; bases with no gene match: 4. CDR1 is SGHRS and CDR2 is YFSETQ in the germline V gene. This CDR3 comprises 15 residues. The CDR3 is CASSFSGRWSDTQYF. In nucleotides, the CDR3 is TGCGCCAGCAGCTTTAGCGGGAGGTGGTCAGATACGCAGTATTTT. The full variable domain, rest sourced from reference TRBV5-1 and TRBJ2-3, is KAGVTQTPRYLIKTRGQQVTLSCSPISGHRSVSWYQQTPGQGLQFLFEYFSETQRNKGNFPGRFSGRQFSNSRSEMNVSTLELGDSALYLCASSFSGRWSDTQYFGPGTRLTVL.

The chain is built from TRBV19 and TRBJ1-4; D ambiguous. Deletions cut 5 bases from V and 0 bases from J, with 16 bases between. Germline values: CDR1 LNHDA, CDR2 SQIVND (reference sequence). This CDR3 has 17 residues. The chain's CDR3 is CASSLGLVVATNEKLFF. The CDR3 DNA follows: TGTGCCAGTAGTCTCGGACTGGTTGTCGCAACTAATGAAAAACTGTTTTTT.

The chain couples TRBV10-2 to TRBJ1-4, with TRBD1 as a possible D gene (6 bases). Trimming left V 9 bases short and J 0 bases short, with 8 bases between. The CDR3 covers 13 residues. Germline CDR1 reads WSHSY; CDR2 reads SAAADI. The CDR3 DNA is TGCGCCAGTGGACAGCCAACTAATGAAAAACTGTTTTTT. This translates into CASGQPTNEKLFF.

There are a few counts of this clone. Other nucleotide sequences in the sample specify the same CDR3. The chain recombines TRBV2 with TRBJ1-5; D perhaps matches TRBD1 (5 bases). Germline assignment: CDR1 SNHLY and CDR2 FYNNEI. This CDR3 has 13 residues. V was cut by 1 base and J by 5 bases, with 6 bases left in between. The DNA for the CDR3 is TGTGCCAGCAGTGAAGAAGGGGATCAGCCCCAGCATTTT. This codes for CASSEEGDQPQHF.

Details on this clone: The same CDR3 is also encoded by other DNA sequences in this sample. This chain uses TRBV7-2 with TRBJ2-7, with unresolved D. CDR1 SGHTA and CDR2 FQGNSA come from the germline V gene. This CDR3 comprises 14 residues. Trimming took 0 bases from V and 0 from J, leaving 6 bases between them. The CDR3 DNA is TGTGCCAGCAGCTTAGCTCCGGGCTCCTACGAGCAGTACTTC. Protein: CASSLAPGSYEQYF.

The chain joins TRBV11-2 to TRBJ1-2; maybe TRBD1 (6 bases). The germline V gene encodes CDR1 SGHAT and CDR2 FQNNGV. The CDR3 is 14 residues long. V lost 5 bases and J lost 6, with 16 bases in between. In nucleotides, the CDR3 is TGTGCCAGCAGCCCCCAGGGACAAATTAATGGCTACACCTTC. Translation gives CASSPQGQINGYTF. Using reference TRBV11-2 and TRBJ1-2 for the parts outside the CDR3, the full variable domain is EAGVAQSPRYKIIEKRQSVAFWCNPISGHATLYWYQQILGQGPKLLIQFQNNGVVDDSQLPKDRFSAERLKGVDSTLKIQPAKLEDSAVYLCASSPQGQINGYTFGSGTRLTVV.

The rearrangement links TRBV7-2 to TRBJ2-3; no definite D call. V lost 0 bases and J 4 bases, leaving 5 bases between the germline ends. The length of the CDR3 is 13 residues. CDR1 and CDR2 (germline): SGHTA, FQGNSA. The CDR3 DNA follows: TGTGCCAGCAGCTTAGCTTTCGCAGATACGCAGTATTTT. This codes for CASSLAFADTQYF.